The clone carrying this TCR beta chain was counted between two and nine times. As yet, its antigen is unknown. The CDR3 totals 14 residues. From germline, CDR1 is LGHNT and CDR2 FRNRAP. Deletions cut 3 bases from V and 2 bases from J, with 10 bases between. This sample stems from a study of T cell repertoires in cytomegalovirus infection. Study at large: The public TCR beta signatures pointed to both CMV infection and matching HLA type.

Each CDR3 protein gets one entry after TCRdb re-called the reads with MiXCR. The sample consists of about 27,000 distinct CDR3 sequences, 15% to 20% of them appearing once. The sequences come from CD8+ T cells from cultured PBMCs, collected from culture after CMV antigen stimulation. The clonotype was recovered from a human donor in good health (CMV status not recorded). Some clones in this sample may be carry-over from other donors' samples. This chain uses TRBV12-5 with TRBJ1-1; D gene uncertain. Here the CDR3 DNA reads TGTGCTAGTGGTTTAAGGGAACCAAACACTGAAGCTTTCTTT. As protein: CASGLREPNTEAFF.